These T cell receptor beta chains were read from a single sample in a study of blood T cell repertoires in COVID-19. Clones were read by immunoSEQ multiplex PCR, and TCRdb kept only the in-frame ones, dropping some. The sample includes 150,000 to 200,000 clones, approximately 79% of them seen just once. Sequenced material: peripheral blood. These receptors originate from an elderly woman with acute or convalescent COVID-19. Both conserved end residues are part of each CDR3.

CASSQDRVETGNTIYF	TRBV4-1	TRBJ1-3
CALGGFNSPLHF	TRBV28	TRBJ1-6
CASSLDRGTSPLHF	TRBV11-2	TRBJ1-6
CASSNPGLAGGGGTGELFF	TRBV28	TRBJ2-2
CATSERGTEAFF	TRBV24-1	TRBJ1-1
CASSLDEGHGEKLFF	TRBV7-9	TRBJ1-4
CASSSSGRVTDTQYF	TRBV6-5	TRBJ2-3
CASSPRQSGTGGGAFF	TRBV19	TRBJ1-1
CATMSPLAGGYGELFF	TRBV24-1	TRBJ2-2
CASSRQDPETQYF	TRBV12-3/TRBV12-4	TRBJ2-5
CASSAATGEYGYTF	TRBV18	TRBJ1-2
CAISESAGGRSYEQYF	TRBV10-3	TRBJ2-7
CASSQGGGRLYNEQFF	TRBV3-1/TRBV3-2	TRBJ2-1
CASSLRTSGRGGGELFF	TRBV7-8	TRBJ2-2
CASSRRTGGTNEKLFF	TRBV7-9	TRBJ1-4
CASVGEGDYEQYF	TRBV2	TRBJ2-7
CASSLRSRRETQYF	TRBV27	TRBJ2-5
CASSLGGERADTQYF	TRBV5-4	TRBJ2-3
CASRDGQGGSYEQYF	TRBV10-2	TRBJ2-7
CASSFDTGQPIYF	TRBV5-1	TRBJ1-3
CASSTKQGAWNEQFF	TRBV5-6	TRBJ2-1
CASSPVTGDDSGNTIYF	TRBV18	TRBJ1-3
CAGRDSANYGYTF	TRBV30	TRBJ1-2
CASSPPSLGAETQYF	TRBV18	TRBJ2-5
CASSQDSSLMSEQFF	TRBV4-3	TRBJ2-1
CASSSRQGSYEQYF	TRBV21-1	TRBJ2-7
CASSQEPPPPAGGFFTDTQYF	TRBV4-1	TRBJ2-3
CASSLVLGSSGANVLTF	TRBV5-6	TRBJ2-6